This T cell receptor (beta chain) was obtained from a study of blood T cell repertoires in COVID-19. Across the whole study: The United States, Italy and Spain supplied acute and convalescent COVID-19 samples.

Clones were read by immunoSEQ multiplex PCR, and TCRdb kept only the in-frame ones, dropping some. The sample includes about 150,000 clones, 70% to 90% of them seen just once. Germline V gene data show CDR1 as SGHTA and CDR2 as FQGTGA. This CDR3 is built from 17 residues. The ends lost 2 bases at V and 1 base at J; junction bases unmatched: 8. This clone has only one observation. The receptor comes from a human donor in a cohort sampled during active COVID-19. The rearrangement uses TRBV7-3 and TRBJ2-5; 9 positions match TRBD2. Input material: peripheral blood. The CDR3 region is CASSLLGGAGGQETQYF. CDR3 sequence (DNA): TGTGCCAGCAGCTTACTAGGGGGAGCGGGAGGCCAAGAGACCCAGTACTTC.